A selection of T cell receptor beta chains follows, all from one sample in a study of regulatory T cells in long-lasting Graves disease. TCRdb analysed the multiplex PCR reads with MiXCR anew, one entry per CDR3 protein. The sample contains 500,000 to 700,000 distinct CDR3 sequences, 16% of which appear only once. The same specimen was also included in a second study, on T cells in Graves' hyperthyroidism and ophthalmopathy.

Sequences were derived from peripheral blood mononuclear cells (PBMCs), sampled at new diagnosis, from a patient treated with antithyroid drugs. These receptor sequences come from a woman in her 30s with Graves disease. The CDR3 runs from the conserved cysteine through the conserved F or W. D genes are given only for firm matches. For some rows the clone size is stated as once, few or many, or as a class when expanded; others skip it.

J gene,D gene,clone size,V gene,CDR3 protein,CDR3 DNA
TRBJ2-1,.,many,TRBV5-1,CASSGTVSRVTYNEQFF,TGCGCCAGCAGCGGTACAGTTTCTAGGGTCACGTACAATGAGCAGTTCTTC
TRBJ2-7,.,.,TRBV3-1,CASSQESFYEQYF,TGTGCCAGCAGCCAAGAGTCGTTCTACGAGCAGTACTTC
TRBJ2-7,TRBD1,few,TRBV5-1,CASSSGGSSRGPWEQYF,TGCGCCAGCAGTTCAGGGGGATCTTCGAGGGGGCCGTGGGAGCAGTACTTC
TRBJ2-1,TRBD1,.,TRBV27,CASSFGRGRVYNEQFF,TGTGCCAGCAGTTTTGGAAGGGGGCGCGTTTACAATGAGCAGTTCTTC
TRBJ2-2,TRBD1,.,TRBV5-1,CASSVLDRGTGELFF,TGCGCCAGCAGCGTCTTGGACAGGGGAACCGGGGAGCTGTTTTTT
TRBJ1-3,.,.,TRBV7-9,CASTRTGFTGNTIYF,TGTGCCAGCACCCGGACGGGTTTCACTGGAAACACCATATATTTT
TRBJ1-5,TRBD1,.,TRBV5-8,CASSFGTGFFQPQHF,TGTGCCAGCAGCTTTGGGACAGGGTTTTTCCAGCCCCAGCATTTT
TRBJ2-7,.,many,TRBV20-1,CSAKAGSYYEQYF,TGCAGTGCTAAGGCGGGGAGTTACTACGAGCAGTACTTC
TRBJ2-7,.,.,TRBV14,CASSQTQGGEQYF,TGTGCCAGCAGCCAAACCCAAGGGGGCGAGCAGTACTTC
TRBJ1-3,TRBD1,few,TRBV18,CASFAGTARRNTIYF,TGTGCCAGCTTCGCCGGGACAGCTAGACGAAACACCATATATTTT
TRBJ2-1,.,.,TRBV3-1,CASSQERGWVYNEQFF,TGTGCCAGCAGCCAAGAACGCGGGTGGGTCTACAATGAGCAGTTCTTC
TRBJ2-7,TRBD1,.,TRBV18,CASSRGGAVEQYF,TGTGCCAGCTCACGAGGGGGCGCGGTCGAGCAGTACTTC
TRBJ1-5,.,many,TRBV7-8,CASSLVQGGNQPQHF,TGTGCCAGCAGCTTAGTACAGGGAGGGAATCAGCCCCAGCATTTT
TRBJ2-1,.,few,TRBV7-6,CASSLVVWGQTNNEQFF,TGTGCCAGCAGCTTAGTTGTTTGGGGACAAACGAACAATGAGCAGTTCTTC
TRBJ1-3,.,many,TRBV30,CAWSVGSSGNTIYF,TGTGCCTGGAGTGTAGGCTCCTCTGGAAACACCATATATTTT
TRBJ1-4,.,many,TRBV28,CASSSSGPFGEKLFF,TGTGCCAGCAGTTCCTCAGGGCCCTTCGGAGAAAAACTGTTTTTT
TRBJ2-7,.,.,TRBV20-1,CSGAAIYEQYF,TGCAGTGGGGCAGCCATATACGAGCAGTACTTC
TRBJ2-7,TRBD1,few,TRBV4-1,CASSQGQTSYEQYF,TGCGCCAGCAGCCAGGGACAGACCTCCTACGAGCAGTACTTC
TRBJ2-5,.,.,TRBV28,CASTIRGTQYF,TGTGCCAGCACTATAAGGGGGACCCAGTACTTC
TRBJ1-5,TRBD1,many,TRBV12-3/TRBV12-4,CASSWTGRSNQPQHF,TGTGCCAGCAGCTGGACAGGTCGATCGAATCAGCCCCAGCATTTT
TRBJ2-1,.,few,TRBV12-3/TRBV12-4,CASSPGTQYNEQFF,TGTGCCAGCAGTCCCGGGACACAATACAATGAGCAGTTCTTC
TRBJ1-1,TRBD1,many,TRBV12-3/TRBV12-4,CASSSESGTGFMNTEAFF,TGTGCCAGCAGTTCCGAGTCCGGGACAGGGTTCATGAACACTGAAGCTTTCTTT
TRBJ1-6,.,.,TRBV27,CASSLGPVGSPLHF,TGTGCCAGCAGTTTGGGACCCGTGGGTTCACCCCTCCACTTT
TRBJ2-1,.,few,TRBV6-1,CATKKGDNEQFF,TGTGCCACCAAAAAGGGGGACAATGAGCAGTTCTTC
TRBJ2-3,TRBD2,.,TRBV20-1,CSARASGPGGLNTQYF,TGCAGTGCTAGAGCTAGCGGCCCAGGTGGGTTGAATACGCAGTATTTT
TRBJ2-1,.,few,TRBV5-1,CASSWTDGRFNEQFF,TGCGCCAGCAGCTGGACGGACGGGAGATTCAATGAGCAGTTCTTC
TRBJ2-2,.,few,TRBV7-6,CASSPRNMNTGELFF,TGTGCCAGCAGCCCGAGAAATATGAACACCGGGGAGCTGTTTTTT
TRBJ2-1,TRBD1,few,TRBV5-4,CASSPQGAEWNEQFF,TGTGCCAGCAGCCCACAGGGGGCGGAGTGGAATGAGCAGTTCTTC
TRBJ1-5,.,.,TRBV4-1,CASSQDDVRKPQHF,TGCGCCAGCAGCCAAGATGATGTAAGGAAGCCCCAGCATTTT
TRBJ1-1,.,many,TRBV28,CASSLSVITEAFF,TGTGCCAGCAGTTTAAGCGTCATCACTGAAGCTTTCTTT
TRBJ1-5,.,many,TRBV12-3/TRBV12-4,CASTRGQGGDQPQHF,TGTGCCAGCACCCGGGGGCAGGGTGGGGATCAGCCCCAGCATTTT
TRBJ2-2,.,many,TRBV7-3,CASSPNPLLNTGELFF,TGTGCCAGCAGCCCCAACCCCCTATTGAACACCGGGGAGCTGTTTTTT
TRBJ2-5,.,many,TRBV7-3,CASSSRRLLGPKETQYF,TGTGCCAGCAGCTCCCGACGGCTTCTGGGTCCGAAAGAGACCCAGTACTTC
TRBJ2-7,.,.,TRBV14,CASSPSWLYEQYF,TGTGCCAGCAGCCCCTCGTGGCTCTACGAGCAGTACTTC
TRBJ1-5,.,few,TRBV30,CAWSVSGGQPQHF,TGTGCCTGGAGTGTAAGCGGGGGGCAGCCCCAGCATTTT
TRBJ2-5,TRBD1,many,TRBV28,CASSFGDRDLGTQYF,TGTGCCAGCAGTTTTGGGGACAGGGATTTGGGGACCCAGTACTTC
TRBJ2-2,TRBD1,.,TRBV15,CATSRDKTGGFTGELFF,TGTGCCACCAGCAGAGATAAAACAGGGGGTTTTACCGGGGAGCTGTTTTTT
TRBJ2-3,.,many,TRBV10-3,CAISANPGSTDTQYF,TGTGCCATCAGTGCTAACCCCGGAAGCACAGATACGCAGTATTTT
TRBJ2-5,TRBD2,many,TRBV6-1,CASISRGAGYQETQYF,TGTGCCAGCATCTCGCGGGGAGCGGGGTACCAAGAGACCCAGTACTTC
TRBJ2-7,TRBD1,many,TRBV28,CASSWKQGAKYEQYF,TGTGCCAGCAGTTGGAAACAGGGGGCCAAATACGAGCAGTACTTC
TRBJ2-6,.,few,TRBV6-1,CASSDTGGANVLTF,TGTGCCAGCAGTGATACTGGTGGGGCCAACGTCCTGACTTTC